The T cell receptor (beta chain) described here comes from a study of T cell repertoires in aging, cancer and after chemotherapy. Findings and caveats of the study: Compared with age-matched healthy donors, untreated hematological or solid cancer patients showed higher blood TCR clonality.

Rearranged V-D-J TRB sequences were amplified with a mixed TRB-A/B primer pool. TCRdb re-analysed the multiplex PCR reads in MiXCR, keeping a single row per CDR3 protein. Seen here are under 6,000 distinct CDR3 sequences, 20% to 30% observed once, and the top ten hold 3.5% to 4.5%. This clonotype was seen only a few times. Antigen unknown. Peripheral blood genomic DNA, not sorted cells or RNA, was the template. CDR1 and CDR2 from the germline V gene are DFQATT and SNEGSKA (reference sequence). This CDR3 is built from 15 residues. With 1 base removed from V and 0 bases from J, the gap between germline ends came to 10 bases.

The sample taken for sequencing was blood. The chain is built from TRBV20-1 and TRBJ1-3; possible D gene TRBD1, 6 bases. The sequence was obtained from a human donor with a blood cancer. The CDR3: CSARGTGSSGNTIYF. CDR3 sequence (DNA): TGCAGTGCTAGAGGTACAGGGAGCTCTGGAAACACCATATATTTT.